These 6 T cell receptor beta chains originate from one sample sequenced in a study of blood T cell repertoires in COVID-19. This table comes from immunoSEQ multiplex PCR, and its TCRdb copy is limited to in-frame clones, with some not included. Of more than 15,000 clones listed, 80% to 90% were seen once; the top ten hold almost 8.5%. Sequencing input: peripheral blood. These receptors were collected from a human donor in a cohort sampled during active COVID-19. The donor label of this sample is uncertain.

This chain joins TRBV4-1 and TRBJ1-5, with TRBD1 matching over 8 bases. The CDR3 is made up of 15 amino acids. CDR1 and CDR2 from the germline V gene are MGHRA and YSYEKL. Unmatched junction bases numbered 2, after V lost 2 bases and J lost 2 bases. This CDR3 reads CASSQPDRGNQPQHF. As DNA, the CDR3 is TGCGCCAGCAGCCAACCGGACAGGGGCAATCAGCCCCAGCATTTT.

The table lists this clone with a count of one. The CDR3 loop reads CASRHSYEQYF. The CDR3 nucleotides read TGCGCCAGCAGACATTCCTACGAGCAGTACTTC. The J gene is TRBJ2-7, the V gene TRBV10-2, with no clear D. CDR1 and CDR2 (germline): WSHSY, SAAADI. The CDR3 is 11 residues long. V gave up 6 bases and J gave up 1 base, with 4 bases separating them.

The V gene is TRBV6-6, the J gene TRBJ1-3, with unresolved D. The germline V gene has CDR1 MNHNY and CDR2 SVGAGI (reference sequence). This CDR3 has 16 amino acids. Trimming removed 4 bases from V and 0 bases from J, with 13 bases in between. The DNA of the CDR3 is TGTGCCAGCAGTTCCCAGACACCGAGCTCTGGAAACACCATATATTTT. Amino acid sequence: CASSSQTPSSGNTIYF.

The chain carries TRBV5-4 and TRBJ2-7; possibly TRBD1 for D (5 bases). Trimming took 4 bases from V and 1 from J, leaving 9 bases between them. CDR3 length equals 13 residues. From germline, CDR1 is SGHNT and CDR2 YYREEE (reference sequence). CDR3 in amino acids: CASSRGPSYEQYF. CDR3 in DNA: TGTGCCAGCAGCAGGGGCCCTTCCTACGAGCAGTACTTC.

The gene calls are TRBV4-2 and TRBJ2-3; TRBD2 is a possible D gene (6 bases). The ends were cut back, 0 bases at V and 0 bases at J, with 10 bases in the middle. CDR1 and CDR2 from the germline V gene are LGHNA and YNFKEQ. This CDR3 region has 16 residues. The CDR3 protein is CASSQEASGSTDTQYF. CDR3 coding DNA: TGTGCCAGCAGCCAAGAGGCCAGCGGGAGCACAGATACGCAGTATTTT.

The chain uses TRBV5-1 and TRBJ2-7, with 7 bases identical to TRBD2. The germline V gene encodes CDR1 SGHRS and CDR2 YFSETQ. V lost 3 bases to trimming and J lost 7 bases; unmatched junction nucleotides: 10. The CDR3 sequence is 14 residues long. For the CDR3, the DNA is TGCGCCAGCAGCTACGTGGGAGGGCCGGGAGAGCAGTACTTC. As protein: CASSYVGGPGEQYF.